This T cell receptor beta chain comes out of a study of cytomegalovirus exposure and HLA in healthy donors. PCR used 60 Vbeta primers and 13 Jbeta primers. The method was immunoSEQ multiplex PCR; TCRdb's version includes in-frame clones alone and lacks a portion of them. The top ten clones hold around 6.1% of a sample with about 100,000 clones, nearly 80% of them seen once. Overall study results and limits: Among the CMV-associated chains, a few were confirmed in vitro as specific for CMV antigens.

CDR3 length: 14 residues. CDR1 and CDR2 (germline): LNHNV, YYDKDF (reference sequence). V was pared by 6 bases and J by 5 bases, with 16 bases between. Comments on this clone: Antigen unknown.

The V call is TRBV15, the J call TRBJ2-5, with D perhaps matching TRBD2 (6 bases). Sequencing was performed on PBMCs. The receptor comes from a man in his 60s in good health and CMV-seropositive. The CDR3 reads CATRLIGGRETQYF. In DNA, the CDR3 is TGTGCCACCAGACTCATAGGAGGGAGGGAGACCCAGTACTTC.